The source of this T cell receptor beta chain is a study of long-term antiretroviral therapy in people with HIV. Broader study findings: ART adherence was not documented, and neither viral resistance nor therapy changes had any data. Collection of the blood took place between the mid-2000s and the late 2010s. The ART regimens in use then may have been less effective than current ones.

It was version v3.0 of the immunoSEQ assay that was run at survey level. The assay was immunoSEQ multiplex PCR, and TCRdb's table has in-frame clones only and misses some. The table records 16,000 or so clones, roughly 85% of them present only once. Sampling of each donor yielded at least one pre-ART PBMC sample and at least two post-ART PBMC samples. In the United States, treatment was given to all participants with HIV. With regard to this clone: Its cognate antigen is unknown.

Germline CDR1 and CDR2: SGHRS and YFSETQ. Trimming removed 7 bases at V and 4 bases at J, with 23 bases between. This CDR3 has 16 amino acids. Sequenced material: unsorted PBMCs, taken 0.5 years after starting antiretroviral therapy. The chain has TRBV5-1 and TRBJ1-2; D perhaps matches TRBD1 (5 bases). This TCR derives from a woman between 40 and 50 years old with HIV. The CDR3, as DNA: TGCGCCAGCCACCCCCCGGAGATGGGGGGAGGCTATGGCTACACCTTC. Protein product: CASHPPEMGGGYGYTF.